This TCR beta chain was captured in a study of blood T cells in healthy people across ages. General study results and limits: Without sorted subsets, naive and antigen-experienced compartments could not be conclusively compared. The percentage of naive T cells correlated strongly with TCR beta diversity.

The CDR3 consists of 13 residues. With 2 bases removed from V and 8 bases from J, the gap between germline ends came to 12 bases. From germline, CDR1 is MDHEN and CDR2 SYDVKM. As to this clonotype: Its antigen remains unidentified.

For the second PCR, which ran for roughly 7 to 11 cycles, a sample-barcoded 5' primer and a J-beta primer mix were used. Each CDR3 protein is one row after TCRdb ran MiXCR on the 5' RACE reads. The repertoire has under 1,000,000 distinct CDR3 sequences, roughly 35% of them found once; the top ten carry under 15%. Sequenced material: blood. The receptor comes from a man between 18 and 29 years old in good health. This chain uses TRBV28 with TRBJ1-2, with D unclear. The CDR3 here is CASSLMRVNGYTF. As DNA, the CDR3 is TGTGCCAGCAGTTTAATGCGGGTAAACGGCTACACCTTC.